Given below is one T cell receptor (beta chain) in context. What antigen it recognizes has not been identified. No much larger clone exists at a distance of one base, and base qualities are not known. The library was obtained by the immunoSEQ multiplex PCR assay. Concerning the study's data processing: A statistical classification framework was built for diagnosing cytomegalovirus status from the catalog of TCR beta chain sequences. Drawn from immuneACCESS, this table holds only the in-frame rearrangements with V and J called that TCRdb kept. Clones are partly lost; checked studies trace under half to an unresolved V gene and leave the rest unexplained. V and J calls and clone size are given by that table; D and trimming were obtained from the DNA. Within this sample are under 50,000 clones, with approximately 95% of them counted one time only. The ten largest clones add up to about 7.8% of the sample.

The record originates from a study of cytomegalovirus exposure and HLA in healthy donors (dated by TCRdb to 2015 to 2018). About the study as a whole: According to a later analysis, one platform produced both the 110 or so validation repertoires and the 730 or so repertoires of the first cohort. The study was designed to test whether signatures of past pathogen exposure could be identified by cataloging public T cell receptors. To predict cytomegalovirus infection status, the study brought together high-throughput TCR immunosequencing, statistical association of individual TCRs with disease status, and machine learning. Along with the approximately 650-subject first cohort, a separate validation cohort of 120 different subjects was used.

General findings and caveats noted by the study authors: Across donors, most TCR sequences were observed very rarely, whereas some public TCRs were present in many individuals. A few of the identified cytomegalovirus-associated TCR beta chains were confirmed in vitro to be specific for cytomegalovirus antigens. The study listed approximately 160 TCR beta chains as associated with cytomegalovirus. According to the authors, the approach could potentially be generalized to other disease states and immunological phenotypes. Cytomegalovirus status was reported to be diagnosed by the classifier with high specificity and sensitivity in both the original and validation cohorts. A later analysis had no HLA typing for the validation cohort, so co-occurrence there was scored across all 120 or so repertoires. Of the cluster scores, 90% to 95% were above 0 in a later analysis, which found that TCRs clustered in the first cohort also tended to co-occur in the roughly 130 validation repertoires.

In the germline V gene, CDR1 corresponds to MNHEY and CDR2 to SVGAGI. Reading from cysteine to phenylalanine, the CDR3 counts 14 amino acids. CDR3 DNA only is kept here, 42 bases in frame from base 1. Relative to germline, V is 0 bases shorter and J is 3 bases shorter, with 9 bases between their ends. The donors belonged to the validation cohort of under 150 subjects, which was separate from the roughly 700-subject first cohort. The sequenced sample consisted of PBMCs. This clonotype was sampled from a woman aged 18-29 years in good health and CMV-seropositive. The chain is encoded by TRBV6-5 joined to TRBJ2-7, and the D gene may be TRBD1, 5 bases matching. The CDR3 region: CASSYSGANYEQYF. The DNA reads as follows: TGTGCCAGCAGTTACTCTGGGGCGAACTACGAGCAGTACTTC.